A selection of T cell receptor beta chains follows, all from one sample in a study of shared clonotypes between healthy human individuals. Sequenced by immunoSEQ multiplex PCR; TCRdb stores in-frame clones only, minus some. The data show roughly 480,000 clones, roughly 85% seen once. Sequencing was performed on PBMCs. Receptors were obtained from a woman in her thirties or forties in good health. Some clones in this sample may be carry-over from other donors' samples. Both conserved end residues are part of each CDR3. Each record gives: V gene, CDR3 protein.

V gene: TRBV5-1; CDR3 protein: CASSTGKGEGQETQYF
V gene: TRBV6-6; CDR3 protein: CASSYASGSSYEQYF
V gene: TRBV30; CDR3 protein: CAWSNGMTPEAFF
V gene: TRBV5-1; CDR3 protein: CASSGQGLNEKLFF
V gene: TRBV2; CDR3 protein: CASSGVSYEQYF
V gene: TRBV28; CDR3 protein: CASSSLGQGPNYGYTF
V gene: TRBV6-1; CDR3 protein: CASSTDYSYEQYF
V gene: TRBV5-4; CDR3 protein: CASSLEAGNTEAFF
V gene: TRBV19; CDR3 protein: CASKRVTNTGELFF
V gene: TRBV7-2; CDR3 protein: CASSLIGSPSPNEQYF
V gene: TRBV4-3; CDR3 protein: CASSPEDRYEQYF
V gene: TRBV4-2; CDR3 protein: CASSQDKRPHNEQFF
V gene: TRBV5-1; CDR3 protein: CASRTGTGYNEQFF
V gene: TRBV29-1; CDR3 protein: CSVGSGQGAQPQHF
V gene: TRBV11-2; CDR3 protein: CASSLLLTGSGNTIYF
V gene: TRBV7-2; CDR3 protein: CASSFNVPRDEQFF
V gene: TRBV5-1; CDR3 protein: CASSKRYQGFGTSGRSEQYF
V gene: TRBV7-9; CDR3 protein: CASRGTGNHYGYTF
V gene: TRBV28; CDR3 protein: CASSLRVPTGVEQYF
V gene: TRBV6-6; CDR3 protein: CASSRGRGGEQYF
V gene: TRBV10-2; CDR3 protein: CASRVRLEDTQYF
V gene: TRBV5-5; CDR3 protein: CASSPSGLAYEQYF
V gene: TRBV5-6; CDR3 protein: CASCFGYFGGSGDTQYF
V gene: TRBV19; CDR3 protein: CASSTGLKVQETQYF
V gene: TRBV29-1; CDR3 protein: CSVRTSGRNEQYF
V gene: TRBV10-3; CDR3 protein: CAITPLTGELKFF
V gene: TRBV5-5; CDR3 protein: CASSPGVTEAFF